This T cell receptor (beta chain) was recovered during a study of response to subunit inactivated influenza vaccine. Study outcomes and limitations: After each seasonal influenza vaccination, few new T cells are recruited, the authors suggested.

As for this clonotype: Its antigen is unknown.

The CDR3 has 15 amino acids. Looked up from germline, CDR1 is SGHTA and CDR2 is FQGNSA. The V gene lost 1 base and the J gene lost 0 bases, with 9 bases spanning the gap. TCRdb reprocessed the RT-PCR reads via MiXCR and lists one record per CDR3 protein. The table has around 480,000 distinct CDR3 sequences, approximately 9.9% seen once. Sequences were derived from PBMCs from blood, sampled roughly 45 days after vaccination. This TCR came from a man aged 50 or older who received an inactivated influenza vaccine. This chain links TRBV7-2 with TRBJ2-5; a weak D match, TRBD1 (5 bases). The CDR3 region has the DNA TGTGCCAGCAGCTTAGGCGGCAGGGACCAAGAGACCCAGTACTTC. Its translation is CASSLGGRDQETQYF.